This TCR beta chain was sequenced for a study of cytomegalovirus exposure and HLA in healthy donors. Assay: immunoSEQ multiplex PCR; the TCRdb copy retains only in-frame clones and omits some. The sample lists under 300,000 clones, approximately 83% seen once, with less than 1.2% in the top ten. As regards this clone: Its antigen is not known.

Trimming cost V 4 bases and J 6 bases; bases outside gene matches: 5. Germline V CDR1 and CDR2: SGHNT, YYREEE (reference sequence). The CDR3 covers 14 residues. General study results and limits: The authors listed over 150 TCR beta chains as cytomegalovirus-associated.

This chain links TRBV5-4 with TRBJ2-1; TRBD2 aligns across 9 bases. This clonotype was obtained from a woman between 18 and 29 years old in good health and CMV-seronegative. The sequenced material came from PBMCs. The CDR3 spells CASSVAGVSNEQFF. The CDR3 DNA reads as TGTGCCAGCAGCGTAGCGGGAGTCTCCAATGAGCAGTTCTTC.